This TCR beta chain was documented in a study of read filtering for tumor transcriptome and immune sequencing. For the study at large: Among patients, approximately 16 were male and around 13 female, aged roughly 45 to 80 (mean about 71). Per sample, TCR-region reads ranged about 4 to 10.27 million by IR-seq, about 80 to 1,400 by RNA-seq. Study-wide points: Without single-read clonotypes, shared clonotype proportions correlated more between IR-seq and RNA-seq.

This library used around 0.4 ug RNA and molecular barcoded adaptors spanning alpha/delta and beta/gamma chains. Each CDR3 protein is one row after TCRdb ran MiXCR on the reads. The sample has 48,000 or so distinct CDR3 sequences, around 20% seen once. Sampling of bone marrow took place during active disease in every patient. Trimming cost V 3 bases and J 5 bases; bases outside gene matches: 7. The CDR3 runs 16 residues. Germline CDR1 reads SGDLS; CDR2 reads YYNGEE. Concerning this clonotype: What it binds is unknown.

The source material was a population of CD138-negative cells sorted from bone marrow. The source of this sequence is a donor at least 40 years old with multiple myeloma. The chain has TRBV9 and TRBJ2-1, with 11 bases aligning to TRBD2. Written as DNA, the CDR3 is TGTGCCAGCAGCGGGCCTAGCGGGGGGTCTAACAATGAGCAGTTCTTC. Translation gives CASSGPSGGSNNEQFF.